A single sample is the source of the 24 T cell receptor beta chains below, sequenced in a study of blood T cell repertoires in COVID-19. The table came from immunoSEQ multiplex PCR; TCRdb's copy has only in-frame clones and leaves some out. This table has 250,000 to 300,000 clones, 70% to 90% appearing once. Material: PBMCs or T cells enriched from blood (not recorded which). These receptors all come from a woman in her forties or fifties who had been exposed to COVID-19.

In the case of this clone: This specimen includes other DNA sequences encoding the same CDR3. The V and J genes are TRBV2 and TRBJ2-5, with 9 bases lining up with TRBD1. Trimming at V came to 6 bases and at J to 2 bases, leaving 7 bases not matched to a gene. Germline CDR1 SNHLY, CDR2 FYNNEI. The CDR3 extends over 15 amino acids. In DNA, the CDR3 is TGTGCCAGCAGGCGACAGGGGGGGATACAAGAGACCCAGTACTTC. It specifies CASRRQGGIQETQYF.

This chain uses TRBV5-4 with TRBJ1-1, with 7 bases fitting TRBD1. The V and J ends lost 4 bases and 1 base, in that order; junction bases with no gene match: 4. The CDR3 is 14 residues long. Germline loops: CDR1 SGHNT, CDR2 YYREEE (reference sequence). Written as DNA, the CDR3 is TGTGCCAGCAGCCTACAGGGGTCGAACACTGAAGCTTTCTTT. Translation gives CASSLQGSNTEAFF. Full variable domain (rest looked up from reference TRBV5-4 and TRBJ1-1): ETGVTQSPTHLIKTRGQQVTLRCSSQSGHNTVSWYQQALGQGPQFIFQYYREEENGRGNFPPRFSGLQFPNYSSELNVNALELDDSALYLCASSLQGSNTEAFFGQGTRLTVV.

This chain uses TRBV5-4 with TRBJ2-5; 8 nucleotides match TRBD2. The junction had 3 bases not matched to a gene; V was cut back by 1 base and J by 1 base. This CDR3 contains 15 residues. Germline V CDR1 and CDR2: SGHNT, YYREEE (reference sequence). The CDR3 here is CASSLSSGVQETQYF. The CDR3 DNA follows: TGTGCCAGCAGCTTGAGTAGCGGGGTCCAAGAGACCCAGTACTTC.

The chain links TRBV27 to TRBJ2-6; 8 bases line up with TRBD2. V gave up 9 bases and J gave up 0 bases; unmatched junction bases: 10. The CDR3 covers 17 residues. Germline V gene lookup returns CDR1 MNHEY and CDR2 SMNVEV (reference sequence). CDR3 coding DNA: TGTGCCAGAACCCGGGGGGGGGCTGACTCTGGGGCCAACGTCCTGACTTTC. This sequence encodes CARTRGGADSGANVLTF.

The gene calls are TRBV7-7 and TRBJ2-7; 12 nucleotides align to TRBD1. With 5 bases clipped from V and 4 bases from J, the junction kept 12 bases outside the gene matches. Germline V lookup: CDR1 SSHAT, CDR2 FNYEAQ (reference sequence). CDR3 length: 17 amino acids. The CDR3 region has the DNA TGTGCCAGCAGCCCTAGGGACAGGGGGCGCCTAAGGTACGAGCAGTACTTC. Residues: CASSPRDRGRLRYEQYF.

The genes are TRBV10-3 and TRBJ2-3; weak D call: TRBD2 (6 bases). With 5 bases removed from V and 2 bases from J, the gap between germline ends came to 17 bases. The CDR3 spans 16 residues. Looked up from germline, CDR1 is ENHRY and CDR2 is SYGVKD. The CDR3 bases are TGTGCCATCAGTCGGACTACGCTCGAGGCCACAGATACGCAGTATTTT. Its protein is CAISRTTLEATDTQYF.

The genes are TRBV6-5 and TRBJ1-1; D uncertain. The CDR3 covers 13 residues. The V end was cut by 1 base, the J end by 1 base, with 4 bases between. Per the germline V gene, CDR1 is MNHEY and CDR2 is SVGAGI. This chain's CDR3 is CASSYFRNTEAFF. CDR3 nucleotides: TGTGCCAGCAGTTACTTCCGGAACACTGAAGCTTTCTTT.

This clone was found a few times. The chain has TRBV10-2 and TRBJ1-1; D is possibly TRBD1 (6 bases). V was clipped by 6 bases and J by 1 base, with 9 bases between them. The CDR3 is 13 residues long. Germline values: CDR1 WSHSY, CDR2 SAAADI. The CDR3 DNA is TGCGCCAGCAGCCAGGGGAGGAACACTGAAGCTTTCTTT. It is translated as CASSQGRNTEAFF.

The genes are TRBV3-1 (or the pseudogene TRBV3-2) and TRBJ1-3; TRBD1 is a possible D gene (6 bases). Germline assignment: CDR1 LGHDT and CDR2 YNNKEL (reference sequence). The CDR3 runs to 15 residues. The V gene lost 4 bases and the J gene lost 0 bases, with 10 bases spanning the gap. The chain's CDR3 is CASSRTDSSGNTIYF. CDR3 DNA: TGTGCCAGCAGCCGGACGGACAGCTCTGGAAACACCATATATTTT.

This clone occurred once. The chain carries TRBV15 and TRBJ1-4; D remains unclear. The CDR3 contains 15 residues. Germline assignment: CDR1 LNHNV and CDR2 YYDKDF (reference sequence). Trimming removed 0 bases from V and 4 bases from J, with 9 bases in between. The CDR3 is CATSRDLGSNEKLFF. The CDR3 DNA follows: TGTGCCACCAGCAGAGATCTAGGTAGTAATGAAAAACTGTTTTTT.

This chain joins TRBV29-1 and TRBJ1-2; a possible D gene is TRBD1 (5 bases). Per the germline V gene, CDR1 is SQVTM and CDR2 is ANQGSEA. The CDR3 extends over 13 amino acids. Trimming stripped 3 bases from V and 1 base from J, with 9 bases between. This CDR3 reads CSVDGRDNYGYTF. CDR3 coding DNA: TGCAGCGTTGATGGCAGGGATAACTATGGCTACACCTTC. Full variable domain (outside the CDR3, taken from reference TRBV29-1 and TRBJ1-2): SAVISQKPSRDICQRGTSLTIQCQVDSQVTMMFWYRQQPGQSLTLIATANQGSEATYESGFVIDKFPISRPNLTFSTLTVSNMSPEDSSIYLCSVDGRDNYGYTFGSGTRLTVV.

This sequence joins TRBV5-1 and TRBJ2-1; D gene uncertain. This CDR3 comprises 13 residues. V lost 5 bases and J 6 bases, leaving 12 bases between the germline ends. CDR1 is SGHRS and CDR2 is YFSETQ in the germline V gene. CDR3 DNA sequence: TGCGCCAGCAGAACAGTCCCGATCAATGAGCAGTTCTTC. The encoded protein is CASRTVPINEQFF.

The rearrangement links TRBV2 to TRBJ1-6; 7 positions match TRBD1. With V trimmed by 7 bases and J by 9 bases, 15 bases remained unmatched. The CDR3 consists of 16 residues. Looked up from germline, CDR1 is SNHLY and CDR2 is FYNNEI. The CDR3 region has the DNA TGTGCCAGCACCTCCCGGGTGGGGCAGGGGGGTTCACCCCTCCACTTT. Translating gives CASTSRVGQGGSPLHF.

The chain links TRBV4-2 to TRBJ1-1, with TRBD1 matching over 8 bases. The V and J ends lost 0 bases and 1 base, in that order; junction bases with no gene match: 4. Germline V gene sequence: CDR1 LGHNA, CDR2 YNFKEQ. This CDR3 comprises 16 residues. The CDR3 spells CASSQDRGQGNTEAFF. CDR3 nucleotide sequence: TGTGCCAGCAGCCAAGACCGAGGACAGGGGAACACTGAAGCTTTCTTT.

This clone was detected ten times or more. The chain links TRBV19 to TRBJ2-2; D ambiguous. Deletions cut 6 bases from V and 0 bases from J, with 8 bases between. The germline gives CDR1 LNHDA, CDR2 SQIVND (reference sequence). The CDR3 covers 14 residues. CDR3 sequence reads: CASRPDPNTGELFF. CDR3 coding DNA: TGTGCCAGTAGGCCAGATCCGAACACCGGGGAGCTGTTTTTT.

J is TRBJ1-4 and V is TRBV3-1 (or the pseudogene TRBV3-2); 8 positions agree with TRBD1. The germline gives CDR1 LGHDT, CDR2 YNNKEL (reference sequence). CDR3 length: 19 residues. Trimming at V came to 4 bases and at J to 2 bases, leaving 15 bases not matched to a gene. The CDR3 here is CASSRRTGRGSWTNEKLFF. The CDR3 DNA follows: TGTGCCAGCAGCCGAAGGACAGGGCGAGGTAGCTGGACTAATGAAAAACTGTTTTTT.

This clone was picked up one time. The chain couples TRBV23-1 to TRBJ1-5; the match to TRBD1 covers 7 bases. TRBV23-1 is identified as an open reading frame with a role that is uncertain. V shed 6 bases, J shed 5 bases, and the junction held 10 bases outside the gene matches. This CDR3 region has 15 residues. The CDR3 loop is CASSDTGVEDQPQHF. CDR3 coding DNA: TGCGCCAGCAGCGATACAGGGGTGGAGGATCAGCCCCAGCATTTT.

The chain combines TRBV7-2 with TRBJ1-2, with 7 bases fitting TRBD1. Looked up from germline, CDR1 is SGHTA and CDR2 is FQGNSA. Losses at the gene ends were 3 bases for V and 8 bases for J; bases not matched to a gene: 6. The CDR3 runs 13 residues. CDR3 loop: CASSFRDREGYTF. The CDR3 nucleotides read TGTGCCAGCAGCTTCCGGGACAGAGAGGGCTACACCTTC. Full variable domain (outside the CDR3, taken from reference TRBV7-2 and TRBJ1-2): GAGVSQSPSNKVTEKGKDVELRCDPISGHTALYWYRQSLGQGLEFLIYFQGNSAPDKSGLPSDRFSAERTGGSVSTLTIQRTQQEDSAVYLCASSFRDREGYTFGSGTRLTVV.

The CDR3 DNA reads as TGTGCCAGCAGTTTAGCAGGGGGCAACACACCAGCTTTCTTT. It yields the protein CASSLAGGNTPAFF. The V gene is TRBV27, the J gene TRBJ1-1; 8 bases fit TRBD1. Germline V gene sequence: CDR1 MNHEY, CDR2 SMNVEV (reference sequence). The CDR3 consists of 14 residues. The trim removed 2 bases at V and 10 bases at J, leaving 9 bases unmatched.

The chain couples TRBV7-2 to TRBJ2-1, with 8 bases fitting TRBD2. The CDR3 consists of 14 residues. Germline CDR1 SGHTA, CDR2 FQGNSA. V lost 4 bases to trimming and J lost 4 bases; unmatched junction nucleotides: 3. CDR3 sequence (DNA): TGTGCCAGCAGCTCCGGGGGGGCGTACAATGAGCAGTTCTTC. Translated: CASSSGGAYNEQFF.

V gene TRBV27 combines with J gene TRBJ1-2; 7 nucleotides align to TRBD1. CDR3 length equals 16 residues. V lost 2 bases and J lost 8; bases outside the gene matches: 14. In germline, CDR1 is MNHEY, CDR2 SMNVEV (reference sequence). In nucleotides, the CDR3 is TGTGCCAGCAGTTTAAGGACAATGACAGGGAGAAAAGGCTACACCTTC. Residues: CASSLRTMTGRKGYTF.

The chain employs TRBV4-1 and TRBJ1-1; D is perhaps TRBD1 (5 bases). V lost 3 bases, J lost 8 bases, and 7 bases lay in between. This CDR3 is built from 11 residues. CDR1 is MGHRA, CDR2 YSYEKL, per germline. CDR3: CASSHSGEAFF. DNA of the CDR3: TGCGCCAGCAGCCATTCAGGGGAAGCTTTCTTT.

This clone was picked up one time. In nucleotides, the CDR3 is TGTGCCAGCAGCTTTCCCCCCCAGACAGCCACCTACGAGCAGTACTTC. This codes for CASSFPPQTATYEQYF. The chain couples TRBV7-9 to TRBJ2-7; D perhaps matches TRBD1 (5 bases). Looked up from germline, CDR1 is SEHNR and CDR2 is FQNEAQ (reference sequence). V was cut by 3 bases and J by 2 bases, with 17 bases left in between. This CDR3 is built from 16 residues.

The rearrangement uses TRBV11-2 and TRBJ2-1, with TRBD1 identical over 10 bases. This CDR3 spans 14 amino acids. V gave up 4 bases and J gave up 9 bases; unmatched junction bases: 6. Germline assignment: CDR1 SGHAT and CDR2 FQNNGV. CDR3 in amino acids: CASSSADRGREQFF. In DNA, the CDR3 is TGTGCCAGCAGCTCCGCCGACAGGGGGCGTGAGCAGTTCTTC. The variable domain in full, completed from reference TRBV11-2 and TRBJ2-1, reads EAGVAQSPRYKIIEKRQSVAFWCNPISGHATLYWYQQILGQGPKLLIQFQNNGVVDDSQLPKDRFSAERLKGVDSTLKIQPAKLEDSAVYLCASSSADRGREQFFGPGTRLTVL.